This T cell receptor beta chain originates from a study of blood T cell repertoires in COVID-19. Study overall: Italy, Spain and the United States were the sources of the convalescent and acute COVID-19 samples. PBMCs, B-cell-depleted T cells, or T cells were the source of the cDNA or gDNA that made up the material.

The CDR3 length is 14 residues. Germline values: CDR1 MNHEY, CDR2 SMNVEV (reference sequence). J was trimmed by 8 bases and V by 7 bases; bases with no gene match: 7. As handled by the study authors: From reference gene primer amplification, estimates of nucleated cell counts were derived. Clones were sequenced by immunoSEQ multiplex PCR, and TCRdb holds only the in-frame ones, with some missing. The D gene and trimming were derived from the DNA, and the V and J assignments and clone size from that table. The sample lists around 180,000 clones; roughly nine tenths were seen once. The chain has TRBV27 and TRBJ1-6, with 8 bases lining up with TRBD1. This TCR derives from a man aged 70 or older with active or convalescent COVID-19. The specimen was peripheral blood. The DNA of the CDR3 is TGTGCCAGCACCCCAGGACAGGGTCATTCACCCCTCCACTTT. Its protein is CASTPGQGHSPLHF.